This section outlines one T cell receptor (beta chain) sequence together with its context. These data are taken from a study of T cell changes during pregnancy in multiple sclerosis. Clones were read by immunoSEQ multiplex PCR, and TCRdb kept only the in-frame ones, dropping some. The data show about 83,000 clones, about nine tenths seen once. Between the trimmed V and J ends, which lost 7 bases and 0 bases, there was a span of 16 bases. This CDR3 has 15 amino acids. Germline CDR1 reads SGDLS; CDR2 reads YYNGEE. The sample in question was PBMCs, obtained in the first trimester of pregnancy. This chain connects TRBV9 to TRBJ1-2, with D tentatively TRBD1 (5 bases). The clonotype originates from a female donor in good health, serving as a control in a pregnancy study. Some clones in this sample may be carry-over from other donors' samples. This chain's CDR3 is CASSVQGQTNYGYTF. The CDR3 nucleotides are TGTGCCAGCTCGGTCCAGGGCCAAACTAACTATGGCTACACCTTC.